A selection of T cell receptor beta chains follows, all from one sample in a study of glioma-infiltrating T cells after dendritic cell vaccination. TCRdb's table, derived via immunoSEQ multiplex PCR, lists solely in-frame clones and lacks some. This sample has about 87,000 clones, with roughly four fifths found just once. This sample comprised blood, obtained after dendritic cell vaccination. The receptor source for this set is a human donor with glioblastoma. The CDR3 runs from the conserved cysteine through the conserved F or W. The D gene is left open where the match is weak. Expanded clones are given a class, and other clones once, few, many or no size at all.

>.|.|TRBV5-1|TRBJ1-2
TGCGCCAGCAGCTTGGAAGGGGTTAACTATGGCTACACCTTC
CASSLEGVNYGYTF
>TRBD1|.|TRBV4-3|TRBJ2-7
TGCGCCAGCAGCCAAGATCTGGCGGGACAGGGCTACGAGCAGTACTTC
CASSQDLAGQGYEQYF
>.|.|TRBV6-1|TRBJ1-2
TGTGCCAGCAGTAGAACCGGAGATGGCTACACCTTC
CASSRTGDGYTF
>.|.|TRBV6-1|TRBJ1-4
TGTGCCAGCAGTGAAGCGCCGGCAACTAATGAAAAACTGTTTTTT
CASSEAPATNEKLFF
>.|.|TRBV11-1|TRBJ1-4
TGTGCCAGCAGCTTGGGGCCCGGGTATGAAAAACTGTTTTTT
CASSLGPGYEKLFF
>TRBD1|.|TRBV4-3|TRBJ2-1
TGCGCCAGCAGCCAGTACAGGGGCGAGCAGTTCTTC
CASSQYRGEQFF
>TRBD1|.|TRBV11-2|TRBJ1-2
TGTGCCAGCAGCTGGGGGACAGGGGCTACAGCTAACTATGGCTACACCTTC
CASSWGTGATANYGYTF
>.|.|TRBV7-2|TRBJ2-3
TGTGCCAGTAGGGGCGCAGATACGCAGTATTTT
CASRGADTQYF
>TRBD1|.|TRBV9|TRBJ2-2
TGTGCCAGCAGCGTAGAAGTGACAGGGACCACCGGGGAGCTGTTTTTT
CASSVEVTGTTGELFF
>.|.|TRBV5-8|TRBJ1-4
TGTGCCAGCAGCCACACACAGTTCCGCGCTCATGAAAAACTGTTTTTT
CASSHTQFRAHEKLFF
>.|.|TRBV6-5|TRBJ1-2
TGTGCCAGCAGTTACTTACAGGGAAGTGATGGCTACACCTTC
CASSYLQGSDGYTF
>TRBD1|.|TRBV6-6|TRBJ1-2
TGTGCCAGCAGTCCAGGGGGCTATGGCTACACCTTC
CASSPGGYGYTF
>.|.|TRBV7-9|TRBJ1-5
TGTGCCAGCAGCAGACAGGGCAATCAGCCCCAGCATTTT
CASSRQGNQPQHF
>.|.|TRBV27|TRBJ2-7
TGTGCCAGCAGTTTATCGATGCGTGAGTCCTCCTACGAGCAGTACTTC
CASSLSMRESSYEQYF
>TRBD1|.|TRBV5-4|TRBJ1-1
TGTGCCAGCAGCACCGCCGTCCGGGACAGGAGGGGTGAAGCTTTCTTT
CASSTAVRDRRGEAFF
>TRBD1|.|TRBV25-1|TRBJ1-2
TGTGCCAGCAGCTCCACAGGGACAGGGGGAGAGAATGGCTACACCTTC
CASSSTGTGGENGYTF
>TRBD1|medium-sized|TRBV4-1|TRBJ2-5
TGCGCCAGCAGCCAGGCCCTGGACAGGGGATGGGAGACCCAGTACTTC
CASSQALDRGWETQYF
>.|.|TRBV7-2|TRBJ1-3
TGTGCCAGCAGCTCCCCGGAGGGAAACACCATATATTTT
CASSSPEGNTIYF
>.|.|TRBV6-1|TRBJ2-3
TGTGCCAGCAGTGAAGACAGGGAGGGGAACACAGATACGCAGTATTTT
CASSEDREGNTDTQYF
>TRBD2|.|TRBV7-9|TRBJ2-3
TGTGCCAGCAGCTTAATGGCTAGCGGAGATACGCAGTATTTT
CASSLMASGDTQYF
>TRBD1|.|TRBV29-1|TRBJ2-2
TGCAGCGTTGAAGACAGGGGGCTGAACACCGGGGAGCTGTTTTTT
CSVEDRGLNTGELFF
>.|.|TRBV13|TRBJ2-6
TGTGCCAGCAGCCCGACCAGGGAAAGCTCTGGGGCCAACGTCCTGACTTTC
CASSPTRESSGANVLTF
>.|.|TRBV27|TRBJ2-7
TGTGCCAGCCTCAAGTCTTTCGGGGGTTCCTACGAGCAGTACTTC
CASLKSFGGSYEQYF